One and the same sample provided the 25 T cell receptor beta chains below, sequenced in a study of blood T cell repertoires in COVID-19. The method was immunoSEQ multiplex PCR; TCRdb's version includes in-frame clones alone and lacks a portion of them. This sample has more than 90,000 clones, with approximately 81% found just once. Input material: peripheral blood. The source of these receptors is a woman in her seventies with active or convalescent COVID-19.

The chain recombines TRBV14 with TRBJ2-4, with D uncertain. Germline V gene sequence: CDR1 SGHDN, CDR2 FVKESK. The CDR3 has 13 residues. The V gene lost 0 bases and the J gene lost 7 bases, with 7 bases spanning the gap. The DNA of the CDR3 is TGTGCCAGCAGCCAAGATATTATGAACATTCAGTACTTC. This gives the protein CASSQDIMNIQYF.

The chain is built from TRBV12-5 and TRBJ2-5, with TRBD2 matching over 7 bases. With 4 bases clipped from V and 7 bases from J, the junction kept 3 bases outside the gene matches. Germline loops: CDR1 LGHNT, CDR2 FRNRAP. The CDR3 covers 12 residues. This CDR3 reads CASGSPGGTQYF. CDR3 DNA sequence: TGTGCTAGTGGTTCTCCGGGAGGGACCCAGTACTTC.

The chain employs TRBV6-1 and TRBJ2-7, with D unresolved. V lost 2 bases to trimming and J lost 7 bases, with 9 bases between them. The CDR3 contains 12 residues. CDR1 is MNHNS, CDR2 SASEGT, per germline. In DNA, the CDR3 is TGTGCCAGCAGTGAAACCTTCCAGGAGCAGTACTTC. Protein sequence: CASSETFQEQYF.

The chain joins TRBV7-9 to TRBJ1-1; D is possibly TRBD1 (5 bases). Trimming cost V 5 bases and J 10 bases, with 17 bases left between them. The CDR3 loop spans 13 amino acids. Germline lookup yields CDR1 SEHNR and CDR2 FQNEAQ (reference sequence). The DNA for the CDR3 is TGTGCCAGCAGCCCCTTCGGGGGGTTAGGAGCTTTCTTT. Encoded protein: CASSPFGGLGAFF.

In this sample, this clone turned up a few times. This rearrangement joins TRBV5-8 to TRBJ1-2; TRBD1 matches at 8 bases. V lost 6 bases to trimming and J lost 2 bases; unmatched junction nucleotides: 15. Looked up from germline, CDR1 is SGHTS and CDR2 is YDEGEE. The CDR3 runs 17 residues. The CDR3: CASTLKLRQGRNYGYTF. CDR3 bases: TGTGCCAGCACGCTTAAACTTCGACAGGGGAGGAACTATGGCTACACCTTC. The variable domain in full, with the rest retrieved from reference TRBV5-8 and TRBJ1-2, is EAGVTQSPTHLIKTRGQQATLRCSPISGHTSVYWYQQALGLGLQFLLWYDEGEERNRGNFPPRFSGRQFPNYSSELNVNALELEDSALYLCASTLKLRQGRNYGYTFGSGTRLTVV.

V and J are TRBV4-2 and TRBJ2-1; 15 bases are a match to TRBD2. The trim removed 5 bases at V and 12 bases at J, leaving 8 bases unmatched. Germline assignment: CDR1 LGHNA and CDR2 YNFKEQ. The CDR3 totals 15 residues. The CDR3 loop is CASSSGTSGGTMQFF. The CDR3 DNA reads as TGTGCCAGCAGCTCTGGGACTAGCGGGGGGACCATGCAGTTCTTC.

The chain has TRBV25-1 and TRBJ1-6, with a tentative D call TRBD1 (5 bases). The CDR3 is 16 amino acids. Trimming cost V 6 bases and J 8 bases, with 20 bases left between them. Germline CDR1 and CDR2: MGHDK and SYGVNS. The CDR3 DNA sequence: TGTGCCAGCAGCGACCCCACGGGGGGAAGTGATTCACCCCTCCACTTT. It translates to CASSDPTGGSDSPLHF.

The chain recombines TRBV27 with TRBJ1-1; D remains unclear. This CDR3 region has 15 residues. The V gene lost 6 bases and the J gene lost 2 bases, with 16 bases spanning the gap. Per the germline V gene, CDR1 is MNHEY and CDR2 is SMNVEV (reference sequence). DNA for the CDR3: TGTGCCAGCAGCATTGGGTTCGGCGGAAACACTGAAGCTTTCTTT. Translated, it gives CASSIGFGGNTEAFF.

DNA of the CDR3: TGTGCTGAGGATCGGCACACTGAAGCTTTCTTT. This translates into CAEDRHTEAFF. This rearrangement joins TRBV30 to TRBJ1-1, with D unclear. This CDR3 contains 11 residues. Germline V lookup: CDR1 GTSNPN, CDR2 SVGIG (reference sequence). Based on the CDR3 plus reference TRBV30 and TRBJ1-1, the full variable domain is SQTIHQWPATLVQPVGSPLSLECTVEGTSNPNLYWYRQAAGRGLQLLFYSVGIGQISSEVPQNLSASRPQDRQFILSSKKLLLSDSGFYLCAEDRHTEAFFGQGTRLTVV.

The chain recombines TRBV28 with TRBJ1-5; D is uncertain. This CDR3 region has 16 residues. In germline, CDR1 is MDHEN, CDR2 SYDVKM. Deletions cut 5 bases from V and 0 bases from J, with 14 bases between. This chain's CDR3 is CASSTSAGISNQPQHF. The DNA for the CDR3 is TGTGCCAGCAGTACCTCGGCGGGAATTAGCAATCAGCCCCAGCATTTT.

In nucleotides, the CDR3 is TGTGCCAGCAGCCCATCAAGCTTGGGGCAGCAGGGGGCGTTTCAGCCCCAGCATTTT. Its protein is CASSPSSLGQQGAFQPQHF. J is TRBJ1-5 and V is TRBV7-2, with 8 bases that match TRBD1. CDR3 length equals 19 residues. V gave up 5 bases and J gave up 6 bases; unmatched junction bases: 21. The germline gives CDR1 SGHTA, CDR2 FQGNSA.

This clone was recorded a few times. The V and J genes are TRBV5-1 and TRBJ2-5; 7 bases are shared with TRBD1. This CDR3 has 17 amino acids. Germline-derived CDR1 and CDR2 are SGHRS and YFSETQ. The J segment lost 3 bases and the V segment lost 0 bases, leaving 11 bases of the junction unmatched. The CDR3 region is CASSLVGTVMSKETQYF. In DNA form, the CDR3 reads TGCGCCAGCAGCTTGGTGGGGACAGTGATGTCCAAAGAGACCCAGTACTTC.

The chain couples TRBV7-2 to TRBJ2-2, with D uncertain. The V end was cut by 1 base, the J end by 1 base, with 4 bases between. CDR3 length: 14 amino acids. Germline V gene sequence: CDR1 SGHTA, CDR2 FQGNSA. The CDR3 DNA is TGTGCCAGCAGCTTAGGTCGGAACACCGGGGAGCTGTTTTTT. It yields the protein CASSLGRNTGELFF.

The genes are TRBV9 and TRBJ2-7; 7 nucleotides match TRBD1. Germline V gene lookup returns CDR1 SGDLS and CDR2 YYNGEE. V was clipped by 4 bases and J by 3 bases; unmatched bases: 10. This CDR3 spans 15 amino acids. The CDR3 loop is CASSLNRGDYYEQYF. The CDR3 coding sequence is TGTGCCAGCAGCTTAAACAGGGGAGATTACTACGAGCAGTACTTC.

This chain links TRBV5-1 with TRBJ2-4; no definite D call. The length of the CDR3 is 14 residues. CDR1 is SGHRS and CDR2 is YFSETQ in the germline V gene. The V end lost 0 bases, the J end lost 8 bases, and 12 bases lay between the germline ends. CDR3 nucleotides: TGCGCCAGCAGCTTGGACCACAGCCATGACATTCAGTACTTC. Translation gives CASSLDHSHDIQYF.

The CDR3 protein is CASSLGQGDYGYTF. The CDR3 DNA sequence: TGTGCCAGCAGCTTGGGACAGGGAGACTATGGCTACACCTTC. The V and J genes are TRBV7-2 and TRBJ1-2, with 9 bases lining up with TRBD1. The CDR3 is 14 residues long. J gave up 3 bases and V 3 bases, and 2 bases lay outside the gene matches. Germline-derived CDR1 and CDR2 are SGHTA and FQGNSA.

The chain has TRBV28 and TRBJ2-1, with 9 bases aligning to TRBD1. The CDR3 consists of 13 residues. V lost 7 bases and J lost 10; bases outside the gene matches: 8. The germline V gene has CDR1 MDHEN and CDR2 SYDVKM. For the CDR3, the DNA is TGTGCCAGCATCAAGGGACAGGGAGGGGAGCAGTTCTTC. It specifies CASIKGQGGEQFF. Supplemented by reference TRBV28 and TRBJ2-1, the full variable domain reads DVKVTQSSRYLVKRTGEKVFLECVQDMDHENMFWYRQDPGLGLRLIYFSYDVKMKEKGDIPEGYSVSREKKERFSLILESASTNQTSMYLCASIKGQGGEQFFGPGTRLTVL.

V usage is TRBV7-2 and J usage is TRBJ1-4, with 9 bases lining up with TRBD1. The CDR3 spans 15 residues. Germline V gives CDR1 SGHTA, CDR2 FQGNSA. V lost 5 bases, J lost 8 bases, and 9 bases stayed unmatched. The CDR3 DNA reads as TGTGCCAGCAGCACCCAACAGGGGGCGTGGGAAAAACTGTTTTTT. This encodes CASSTQQGAWEKLFF. The variable domain in full, with the rest retrieved from reference TRBV7-2 and TRBJ1-4, is GAGVSQSPSNKVTEKGKDVELRCDPISGHTALYWYRQSLGQGLEFLIYFQGNSAPDKSGLPSDRFSAERTGGSVSTLTIQRTQQEDSAVYLCASSTQQGAWEKLFFGSGTQLSVL.

CDR3 amino acids: CASSLVADQPQHF. The CDR3 DNA reads TGTGCCAGCAGCTTAGTTGCGGATCAGCCCCAGCATTTT. J is TRBJ1-5 and V is TRBV7-8; D remains ambiguous. Per the germline V gene, CDR1 is SGHVS and CDR2 is FQNEAQ. The CDR3 loop spans 13 amino acids. V was shortened by 1 base and J by 5 bases, with 6 bases between the two germline ends.

Only a few counts were recorded for this clone. The chain employs TRBV5-1 and TRBJ1-6; a weak D match, TRBD1 (6 bases). Between the trimmed V and J ends, which lost 2 bases and 6 bases, there was a span of 12 bases. Germline CDR1 and CDR2: SGHRS and YFSETQ. The CDR3 extends over 15 amino acids. CDR3 amino acids: CASSLQGQLNSPLHF. The CDR3 DNA sequence: TGCGCCAGCAGCTTACAGGGCCAGCTTAATTCACCCCTCCACTTT.

The chain recombines TRBV28 with TRBJ1-5, with TRBD1 matching over 10 bases. The CDR3 has 14 residues. Losses at the gene ends were 8 bases for V and 0 bases for J; bases not matched to a gene: 1. CDR1 is MDHEN and CDR2 is SYDVKM in the germline V gene. The CDR3 is CASGQGVSNQPQHF. CDR3 in DNA: TGTGCCAGCGGACAGGGGGTTAGCAATCAGCCCCAGCATTTT.

V and J are TRBV7-2 and TRBJ2-3; TRBD2 matches 9 bases. The ends lost 3 bases at V and 5 bases at J; junction bases unmatched: 12. Germline V gene sequence: CDR1 SGHTA, CDR2 FQGNSA. The CDR3 has 17 amino acids. CDR3 DNA: TGTGCCAGCAGCTTTAGAGAAGCGGGGGGCGGGAAAGATACGCAGTATTTT. Encoded protein: CASSFREAGGGKDTQYF.

The chain has TRBV7-9 and TRBJ1-1; D gene uncertain. The V and J ends lost 5 bases and 6 bases respectively, with 16 bases between them. CDR3 length: 14 amino acids. Germline V gene data show CDR1 as SEHNR and CDR2 as FQNEAQ (reference sequence). CDR3 sequence (DNA): TGTGCCAGCAGCCCCTTAAGGCCGGGAGCTGAAGCTTTCTTT. Translation gives CASSPLRPGAEAFF.

The rearrangement links TRBV5-1 to TRBJ1-2, with 8 bases that match TRBD1. J was trimmed by 1 base and V by 4 bases; bases with no gene match: 3. CDR3 length: 14 amino acids. Germline CDR1 is SGHRS and CDR2 is YFSETQ. In DNA, the CDR3 is TGCGCCAGCAGCCGCGGACAGGGTAACTATGGCTACACCTTC. Its protein is CASSRGQGNYGYTF.

The count of this clone is one. This chain joins TRBV6-5 and TRBJ1-4; 7 nucleotides line up with TRBD1. The V and J ends lost 6 bases and 4 bases, in that order; junction bases with no gene match: 8. Germline CDR1 is MNHEY and CDR2 is SVGAGI. There are 15 residues in the CDR3. CDR3 nucleotides: TGTGCCAGCAGACCTGGGACAGTGAGTAATGAAAAACTGTTTTTT. Translation: CASRPGTVSNEKLFF.